Listed below are T cell receptor beta chains from one sample, sequenced in a study of blood T cell repertoires in COVID-19. The data were produced by immunoSEQ multiplex PCR, yet TCRdb's version contains in-frame clones alone and is incomplete. The sample lists 300,000 to 350,000 clones; about 89% were seen once. Material: peripheral blood. All receptors derive from a woman in her forties or fifties with COVID-19, enrolled during active disease. CDR3s include the opening cysteine and the closing phenylalanine or tryptophan. The order of the fields is J gene, V gene, CDR3 length, clone size, D gene, CDR3 DNA, CDR3 protein. A D gene is named only where the DNA matches it firmly. A clone size is listed for some rows: how often the clone was seen (once, few, many), or a class if it is expanded.

j_gene: TRBJ2-3; v_gene: TRBV5-5; len: 15; abundance: once; d_gene: -; CDR3nt: TGTGCCAGCAGGCAACTAGTTCTTCCCCCAGATACGCAGTATTTT; CDR3aa: CASRQLVLPPDTQYF
j_gene: TRBJ2-1; v_gene: TRBV2; len: 17; abundance: -; d_gene: TRBD2; CDR3nt: TGTGCCAGCAGTAGACTAGCGGGCGATAGAATGTACAATGAGCAGTTCTTC; CDR3aa: CASSRLAGDRMYNEQFF
j_gene: TRBJ2-5; v_gene: TRBV5-1; len: 11; abundance: -; d_gene: -; CDR3nt: TGCGCCAGCAGCCACGGGGAGACCCAGTACTTC; CDR3aa: CASSHGETQYF
j_gene: TRBJ1-2; v_gene: TRBV10-3; len: 13; abundance: few; d_gene: -; CDR3nt: TGTGCCATCACGGCAGAGACTATGCGGGGCTACACCTTC; CDR3aa: CAITAETMRGYTF
j_gene: TRBJ1-2; v_gene: TRBV12-3/TRBV12-4; len: 10; abundance: once; d_gene: -; CDR3nt: TGTGCCTCGACTCGGGATGGCTACACCTTC; CDR3aa: CASTRDGYTF
j_gene: TRBJ2-7; v_gene: TRBV11-2; len: 16; abundance: -; d_gene: TRBD2; CDR3nt: TGTGCCAGCAGCTTAGAGGGGGGGATCGGGGCCTACGAGCAGTACTTC; CDR3aa: CASSLEGGIGAYEQYF
j_gene: TRBJ2-7; v_gene: TRBV27; len: 13; abundance: -; d_gene: -; CDR3nt: TGTGCCAGCAGTTTATCGGGTATCGGGGAGCAGTACTTC; CDR3aa: CASSLSGIGEQYF
j_gene: TRBJ1-1; v_gene: TRBV15; len: 14; abundance: once; d_gene: -; CDR3nt: TGTGCCACCAGCGCAAGACAGGTGAACACTGAAGCTTTCTTT; CDR3aa: CATSARQVNTEAFF
j_gene: TRBJ2-1; v_gene: TRBV5-5; len: 17; abundance: -; d_gene: TRBD2; CDR3nt: TGTGCCAGCAGCCGGGGGAGTGGGACTAGCGGAATTATGGTGCAGTTCTTC; CDR3aa: CASSRGSGTSGIMVQFF
j_gene: TRBJ2-7; v_gene: TRBV28; len: 17; abundance: -; d_gene: TRBD2; CDR3nt: TGTGCCAGCAGTTTAATGGCTAGCGGGAGTTCCTCCTACGAGCAGTACTTC; CDR3aa: CASSLMASGSSSYEQYF
j_gene: TRBJ2-3; v_gene: TRBV5-1; len: 17; abundance: -; d_gene: TRBD2; CDR3nt: TGCGCCAGCAGCCCTCGACTAGCGGGAGGGCCGGGAGATACGCAGTATTTT; CDR3aa: CASSPRLAGGPGDTQYF
j_gene: TRBJ2-7; v_gene: TRBV6-2/TRBV6-3; len: 15; abundance: many; d_gene: TRBD2; CDR3nt: TGTGCCAGCAGTGGGCTAGCGGGAGTGTCCTACGAGCAGTACTTC; CDR3aa: CASSGLAGVSYEQYF
j_gene: TRBJ2-7; v_gene: TRBV7-9; len: 16; abundance: few; d_gene: TRBD2; CDR3nt: TGTGCCAGCAGCTTAAGTTTCGCGGGAGGGCTTGACGAGCAGTACTTC; CDR3aa: CASSLSFAGGLDEQYF